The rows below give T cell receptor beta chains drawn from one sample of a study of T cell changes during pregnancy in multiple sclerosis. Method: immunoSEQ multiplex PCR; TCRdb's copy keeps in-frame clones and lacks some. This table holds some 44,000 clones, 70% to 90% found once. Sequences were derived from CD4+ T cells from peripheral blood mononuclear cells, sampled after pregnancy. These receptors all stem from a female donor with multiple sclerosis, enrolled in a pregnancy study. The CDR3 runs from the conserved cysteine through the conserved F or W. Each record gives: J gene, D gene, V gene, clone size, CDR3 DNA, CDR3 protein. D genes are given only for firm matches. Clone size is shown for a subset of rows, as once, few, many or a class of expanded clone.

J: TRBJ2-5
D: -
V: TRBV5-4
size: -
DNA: TGTGCCAGCAGCTTTTACCGGGGGGAGACCCAGTACTTC
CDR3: CASSFYRGETQYF

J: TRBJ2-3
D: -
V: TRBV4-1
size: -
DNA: TGCGCCAGCAGCCAAGTGGGCAGAAGGAGCACAGATACGCAGTATTTT
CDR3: CASSQVGRRSTDTQYF

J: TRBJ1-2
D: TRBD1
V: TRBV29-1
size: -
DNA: TGCAGCGTGGGACAGAACTATGGCTACACCTTC
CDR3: CSVGQNYGYTF

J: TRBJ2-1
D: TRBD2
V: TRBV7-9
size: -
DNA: TGTGCCAGCAGCTTAGGTAGCGGGGGGGCCGAAGATGAGCAGTTCTTC
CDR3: CASSLGSGGAEDEQFF

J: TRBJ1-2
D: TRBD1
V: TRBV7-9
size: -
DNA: TGTGCCAGCAGCTTAGCGGGGGACAGGGGGCTCTATGGCTACACCTTC
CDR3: CASSLAGDRGLYGYTF

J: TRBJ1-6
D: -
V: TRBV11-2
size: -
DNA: TGTGCCAGCAGTCTGACACCGGAAGTCTCACCCCTCCACTTT
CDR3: CASSLTPEVSPLHF

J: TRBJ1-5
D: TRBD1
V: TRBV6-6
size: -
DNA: TGTGCCAGCAGAACCCACGGGACAGGGTATAGTCAGCCCCAGCATTTT
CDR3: CASRTHGTGYSQPQHF

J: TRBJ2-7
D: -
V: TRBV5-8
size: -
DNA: TGTGCCAGCAGCAGGAGGATAACCCCTTCCCCGGACGAGCAGTACTTC
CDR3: CASSRRITPSPDEQYF

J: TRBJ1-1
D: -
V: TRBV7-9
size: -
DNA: TGTGCCAGCAGCTTAGAGGAGGGTAGGACTGAAGCTTTCTTT
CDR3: CASSLEEGRTEAFF

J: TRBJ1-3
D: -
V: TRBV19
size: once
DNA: TGTGCCAGTAGTATTCCGGGATCCTCTGGAAACACCATATATTTT
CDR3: CASSIPGSSGNTIYF

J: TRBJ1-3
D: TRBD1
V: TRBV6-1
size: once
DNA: TGTGCCACAGGGGGACAGGGATTGTGGGGAAACACCATATATTTT
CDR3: CATGGQGLWGNTIYF

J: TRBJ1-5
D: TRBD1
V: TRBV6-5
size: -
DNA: TGTGCCAGCAGCCGACAGGGGAATAGCAATCAGCCCCAGCATTTT
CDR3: CASSRQGNSNQPQHF

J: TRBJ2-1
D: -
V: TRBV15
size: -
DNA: TGTGCCACCAGCAGAGACCCGACTAGGGTGAATGAGCAGTTCTTC
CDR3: CATSRDPTRVNEQFF

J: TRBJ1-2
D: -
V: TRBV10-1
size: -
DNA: TGCGCCAGCAGCCAGGGGACCTATGGCTACACCTTC
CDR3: CASSQGTYGYTF

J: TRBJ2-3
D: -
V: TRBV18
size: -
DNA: TGTGCCAGCTCATTGGAGGGGCTTAGCACAGATACGCAGTATTTT
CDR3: CASSLEGLSTDTQYF

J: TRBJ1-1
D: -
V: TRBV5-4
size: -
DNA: TGTGCCAGCAGCGGACAACAGGGAACTGAAGCTTTCTTT
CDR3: CASSGQQGTEAFF

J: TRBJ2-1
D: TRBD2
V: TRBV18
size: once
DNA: TGTGCCAGCTCACGATTAACTAGCGGGGGGGACAATGAGCAGTTCTTC
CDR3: CASSRLTSGGDNEQFF

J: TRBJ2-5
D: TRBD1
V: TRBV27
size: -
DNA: TGTGCCAGCAGTTTATACGGGGACAGCCAAGAGACCCAGTACTTC
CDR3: CASSLYGDSQETQYF

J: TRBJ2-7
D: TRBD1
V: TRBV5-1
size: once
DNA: TGCGCCAGCAGGGTAGAGGGGGCCGCCTACGAGCAGTACTTC
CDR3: CASRVEGAAYEQYF

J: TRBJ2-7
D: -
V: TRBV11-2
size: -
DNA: TGTGCCAGCAGCTCCCAAGCAGCGTCTTTCTACGAGCAGTACTTC
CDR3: CASSSQAASFYEQYF

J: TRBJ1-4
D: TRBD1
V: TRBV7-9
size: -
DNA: TGTGCCAGCTCGCTACGACAGGGGTCAACTAATGAAAAACTGTTTTTT
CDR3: CASSLRQGSTNEKLFF

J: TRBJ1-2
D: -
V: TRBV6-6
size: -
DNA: TGTGCCAGCAGCCCGGAGTCCAGCGGGGGAGACTACACCTTC
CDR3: CASSPESSGGDYTF

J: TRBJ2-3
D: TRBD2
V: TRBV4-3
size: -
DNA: TGCGCCAGCAGCCAAGATGGGTATCAGCGGGGGGGCCGGGTAGATACGCAGTATTTT
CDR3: CASSQDGYQRGGRVDTQYF

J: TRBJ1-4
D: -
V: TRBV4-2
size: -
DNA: TGTGCCAGCAGCCAATCCTCCTCCCCAACTAATGAAAAACTGTTTTTT
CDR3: CASSQSSSPTNEKLFF

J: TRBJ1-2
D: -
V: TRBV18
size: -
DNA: TGTGCCAGCTCACCCGACCGGGGGAGAAGGGGCTACACCTTC
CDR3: CASSPDRGRRGYTF

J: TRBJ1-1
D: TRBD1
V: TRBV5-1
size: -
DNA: TGCGCCAGCAGTCGACAGGGTGGCATGAACACTGAAGCTTTCTTT
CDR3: CASSRQGGMNTEAFF

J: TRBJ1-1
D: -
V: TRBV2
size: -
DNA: TGTGCCAGCAAGGCCAGGGCCCCCGCTTACACTGAAGCTTTCTTT
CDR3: CASKARAPAYTEAFF

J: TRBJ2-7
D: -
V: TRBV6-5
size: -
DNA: TGTGCCAGCAGTCTGGGCAGCTCCTACGAGCAGTACTTC
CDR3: CASSLGSSYEQYF

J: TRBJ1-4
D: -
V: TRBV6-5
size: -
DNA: TGTGCCAGCAGTAGATACAGGACCTCTAATGAAAAACTGTTTTTT
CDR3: CASSRYRTSNEKLFF

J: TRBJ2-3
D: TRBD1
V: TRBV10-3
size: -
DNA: TGTGCCGTCGGGACAGGGCTCACAGATACGCAGTATTTT
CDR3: CAVGTGLTDTQYF

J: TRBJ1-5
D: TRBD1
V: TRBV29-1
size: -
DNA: TGCAGCGTGGCCGGGACAGGGGATCAGCCCCAGCATTTT
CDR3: CSVAGTGDQPQHF

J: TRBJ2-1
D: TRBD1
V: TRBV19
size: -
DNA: TGTGCCAGTAGTACCCCGATCCGGGACAGGAGATTCAATGAGCAGTTCTTC
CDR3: CASSTPIRDRRFNEQFF

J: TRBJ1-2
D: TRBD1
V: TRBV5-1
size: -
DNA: TGCGCCAGCAGCCTATTGACAGGGAACTATGGCTACACCTTC
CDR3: CASSLLTGNYGYTF

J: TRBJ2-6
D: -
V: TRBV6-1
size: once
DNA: TGTGCCAGCAGTGAGTTCAGAGCGTCTGGGGCCAACGTCCTGACTTTC
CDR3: CASSEFRASGANVLTF

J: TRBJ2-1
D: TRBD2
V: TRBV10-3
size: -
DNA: TGTGCCATCAGTGAGTCGAAGTGGGCGGGGGGAGCCTACAATGAGCAGTTCTTC
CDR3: CAISESKWAGGAYNEQFF

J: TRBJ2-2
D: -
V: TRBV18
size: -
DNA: TGTGCCAGCCCCCCTGACAGGCCTACGAACACCGGGGAGCTGTTTTTT
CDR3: CASPPDRPTNTGELFF

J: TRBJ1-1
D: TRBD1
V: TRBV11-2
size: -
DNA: TGTGCCAGCAGCTTAGCGGGACAGTGGGACACTGAAGCTTTCTTT
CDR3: CASSLAGQWDTEAFF

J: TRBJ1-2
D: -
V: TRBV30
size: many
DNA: TGTGCCTGGAGTTCGACCGCCGGGACTCTTGCTTGGGGCTACACCTTC
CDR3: CAWSSTAGTLAWGYTF

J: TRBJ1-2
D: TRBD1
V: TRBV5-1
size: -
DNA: TGCGCCAGCAGCGTGGGACAGGGGGCCTATGGCTACACCTTC
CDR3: CASSVGQGAYGYTF

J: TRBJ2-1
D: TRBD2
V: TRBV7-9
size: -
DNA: TGTGCCAGCAGCTCCCCCTGGGGGGGAGGCTCCTACAATGAGCAGTTCTTC
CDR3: CASSSPWGGGSYNEQFF

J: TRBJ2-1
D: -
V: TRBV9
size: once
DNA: TGTGCCAGCAGGCTCAGGGAGGATGAGCAGTTCTTC
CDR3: CASRLREDEQFF

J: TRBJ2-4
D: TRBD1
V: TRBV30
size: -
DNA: TGTGCCTGGAGTGAGGGGGCACAAAACATTCAGTACTTC
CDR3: CAWSEGAQNIQYF

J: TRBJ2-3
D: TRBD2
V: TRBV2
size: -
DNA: TGTGCCAGCAGGGCGCGGACTAGCGGGGGTGATACGCAGTATTTT
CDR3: CASRARTSGGDTQYF

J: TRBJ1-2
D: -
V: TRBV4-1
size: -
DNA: TGCGCCAGCAGCCAAGTTCCCACGGCTAACTATGGCTACACCTTC
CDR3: CASSQVPTANYGYTF

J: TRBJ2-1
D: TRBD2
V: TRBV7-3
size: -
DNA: TGTGCCAGCAGCCCATCAGCGAGCGGGGGGCAGTTCTTC
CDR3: CASSPSASGGQFF

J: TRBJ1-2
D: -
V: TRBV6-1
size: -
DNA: TGTGCCATCGCTTTGCGGGGGAACTATGGCTACACCTTC
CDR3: CAIALRGNYGYTF

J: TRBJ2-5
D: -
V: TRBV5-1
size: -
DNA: TGCGCCAGCAGCTTAAATAGTAAAGAGACCCAGTACTTC
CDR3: CASSLNSKETQYF

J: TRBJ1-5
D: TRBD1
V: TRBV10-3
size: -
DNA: TGTGCCATCAGTGGGGGGACAGGGGTCAATCAGCCCCAGCATTTT
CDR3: CAISGGTGVNQPQHF

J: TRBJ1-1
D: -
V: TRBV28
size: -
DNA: TGTGCCAGCACCTCCGGGACACCGAACACTGAAGCTTTCTTT
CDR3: CASTSGTPNTEAFF

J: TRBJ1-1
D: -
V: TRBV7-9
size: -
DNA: TGTGCCAGCAGCTTCGGACAGACCTACACTGAAGCTTTCTTT
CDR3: CASSFGQTYTEAFF

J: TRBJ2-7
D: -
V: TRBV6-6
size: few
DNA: TGTGCCAGCAGTTACTCCCTCGAGTCAAAGAGGTACGAGCAGTACTTC
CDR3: CASSYSLESKRYEQYF